This T cell receptor beta chain was recorded in a study of cytotoxic CD8 clonotypes in ibrutinib-treated CLL. Trimming pared 6 bases from V and 4 bases from J, leaving 24 bases between. This CDR3 has 17 residues. Per the germline V gene, CDR1 is SNHLY and CDR2 is FYNNEI. Library input was approximately 1.8 micrograms of DNA from cryopreserved PBMCs. Produced via immunoSEQ multiplex PCR; TCRdb's table is partial and in-frame only. The sample has approximately 340,000 clones, roughly 67% seen once. The chain uses TRBV2 and TRBJ1-2, with D possibly being TRBD1 (6 bases). The sequences come from PBMCs, collected after 36 months of ibrutinib treatment. The sequence derives from a human donor with chronic lymphocytic leukemia. CDR3 amino acids: CASREGGVNPYRYGYTF. Here the CDR3 DNA reads TGTGCCAGCAGGGAGGGGGGTGTGAATCCCTATCGCTATGGCTACACCTTC.